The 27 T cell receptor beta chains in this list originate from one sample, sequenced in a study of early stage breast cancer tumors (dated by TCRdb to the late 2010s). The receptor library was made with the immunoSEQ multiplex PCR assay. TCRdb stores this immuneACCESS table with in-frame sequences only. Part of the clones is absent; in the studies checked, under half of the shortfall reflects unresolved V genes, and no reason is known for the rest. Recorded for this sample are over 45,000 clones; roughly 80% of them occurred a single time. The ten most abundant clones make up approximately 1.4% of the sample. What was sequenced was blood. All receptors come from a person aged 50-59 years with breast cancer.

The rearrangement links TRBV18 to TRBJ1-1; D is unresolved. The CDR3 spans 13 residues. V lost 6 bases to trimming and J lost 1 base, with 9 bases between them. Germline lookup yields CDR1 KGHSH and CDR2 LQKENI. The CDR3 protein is CASSIPGNTEAFF. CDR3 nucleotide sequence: TGTGCCAGCTCTATCCCGGGGAACACTGAAGCTTTCTTT.

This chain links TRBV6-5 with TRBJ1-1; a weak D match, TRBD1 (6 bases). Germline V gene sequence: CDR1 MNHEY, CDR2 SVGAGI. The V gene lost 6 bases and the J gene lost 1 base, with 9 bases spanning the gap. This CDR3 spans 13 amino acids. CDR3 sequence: CASRRQENTEAFF. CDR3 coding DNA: TGTGCCAGCAGACGACAGGAGAACACTGAAGCTTTCTTT.

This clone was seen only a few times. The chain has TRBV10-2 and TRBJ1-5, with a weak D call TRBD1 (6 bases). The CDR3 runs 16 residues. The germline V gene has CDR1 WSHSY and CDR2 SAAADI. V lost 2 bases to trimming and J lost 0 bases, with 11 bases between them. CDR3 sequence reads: CASSEGGPYSNQPQHF. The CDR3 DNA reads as TGCGCCAGCAGTGAGGGGGGGCCCTATAGCAATCAGCCCCAGCATTTT.

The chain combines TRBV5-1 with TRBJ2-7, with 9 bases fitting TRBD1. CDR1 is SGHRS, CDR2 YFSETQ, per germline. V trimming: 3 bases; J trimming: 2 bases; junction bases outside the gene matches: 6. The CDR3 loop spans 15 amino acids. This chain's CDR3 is CASSWTGADPYEQYF. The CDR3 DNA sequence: TGCGCCAGCAGCTGGACAGGGGCCGACCCCTACGAGCAGTACTTC.

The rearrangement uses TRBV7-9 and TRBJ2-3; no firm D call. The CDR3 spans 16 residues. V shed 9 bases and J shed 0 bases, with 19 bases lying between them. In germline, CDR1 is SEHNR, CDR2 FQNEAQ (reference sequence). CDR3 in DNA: TGTGCCAGGGCGGCCAGTTCCACCAGTAGCACAGATACGCAGTATTTT. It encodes CARAASSTSSTDTQYF.

For the CDR3, the DNA is TGTGCCAGTAGTTTAAGACAGGGGGCAGCGGGCACCGGGGAGCTGTTTTTT. Translated, it gives CASSLRQGAAGTGELFF. The genes are TRBV19 and TRBJ2-2; 10 positions agree with TRBD1. The germline V gene encodes CDR1 LNHDA and CDR2 SQIVND (reference sequence). The CDR3 is 17 residues long. Unmatched junction bases numbered 10, after V lost 5 bases and J lost 4 bases.

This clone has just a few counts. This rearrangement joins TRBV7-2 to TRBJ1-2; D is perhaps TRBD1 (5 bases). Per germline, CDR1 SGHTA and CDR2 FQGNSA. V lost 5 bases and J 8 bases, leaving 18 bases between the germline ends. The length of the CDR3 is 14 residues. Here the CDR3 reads CASSPRAGTRGYTF. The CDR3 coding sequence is TGTGCCAGCAGCCCGAGGGCAGGGACGAGGGGCTACACCTTC. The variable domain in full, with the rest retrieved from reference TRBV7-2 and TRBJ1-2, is GAGVSQSPSNKVTEKGKDVELRCDPISGHTALYWYRQSLGQGLEFLIYFQGNSAPDKSGLPSDRFSAERTGGSVSTLTIQRTQQEDSAVYLCASSPRAGTRGYTFGSGTRLTVV.

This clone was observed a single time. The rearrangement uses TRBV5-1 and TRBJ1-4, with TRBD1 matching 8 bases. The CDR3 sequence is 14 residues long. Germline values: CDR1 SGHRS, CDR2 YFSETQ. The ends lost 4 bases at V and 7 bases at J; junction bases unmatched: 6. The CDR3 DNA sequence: TGCGCCAGCAGCGAACAGGGGGGAAGTGAAAAACTGTTTTTT. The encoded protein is CASSEQGGSEKLFF.

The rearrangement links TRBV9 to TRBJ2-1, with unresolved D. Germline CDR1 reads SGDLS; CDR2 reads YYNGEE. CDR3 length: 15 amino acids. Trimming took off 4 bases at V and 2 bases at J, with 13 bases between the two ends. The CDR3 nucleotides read TGTGCCAGCAGCCCACGCACCGGCGCCTACAATGAGCAGTTCTTC. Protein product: CASSPRTGAYNEQFF.

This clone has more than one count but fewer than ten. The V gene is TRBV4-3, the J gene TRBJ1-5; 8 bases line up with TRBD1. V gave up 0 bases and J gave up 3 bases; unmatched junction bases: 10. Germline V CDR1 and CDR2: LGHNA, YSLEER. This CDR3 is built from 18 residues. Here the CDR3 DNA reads TGCGCCAGCAGCCAAGATTACGCCAGGGGGCGATTCAATCAGCCCCAGCATTTT. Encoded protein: CASSQDYARGRFNQPQHF.

CDR3 region: CASSLGALVLNTEAFF. In DNA, the CDR3 is TGTGCCAGCAGCTTGGGAGCTTTAGTTTTGAACACTGAAGCTTTCTTT. The genes are TRBV7-9 and TRBJ1-1; D gene uncertain. Germline V gives CDR1 SEHNR, CDR2 FQNEAQ (reference sequence). Trimming left V 3 bases short and J 0 bases short, with 14 bases between. CDR3 size: 16 residues. Complete variable domain (other parts from reference TRBV7-9 and TRBJ1-1): DTGVSQNPRHKITKRGQNVTFRCDPISEHNRLYWYRQTLGQGPEFLTYFQNEAQLEKSRLLSDRFSAERPKGSFSTLEIQRTEQGDSAMYLCASSLGALVLNTEAFFGQGTRLTVV.

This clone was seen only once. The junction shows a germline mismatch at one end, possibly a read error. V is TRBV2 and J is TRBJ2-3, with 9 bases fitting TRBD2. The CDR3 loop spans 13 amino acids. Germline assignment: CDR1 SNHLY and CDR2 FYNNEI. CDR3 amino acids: CASIGTSRDTQYF. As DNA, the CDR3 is TGTGCCAGCATAGGGACTAGCAGAGATACGCAGTATTTT.

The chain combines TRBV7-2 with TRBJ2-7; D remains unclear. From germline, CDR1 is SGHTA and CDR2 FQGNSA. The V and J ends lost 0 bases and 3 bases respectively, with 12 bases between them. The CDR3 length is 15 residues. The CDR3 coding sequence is TGTGCCAGCAGCTTAGCGCTGGCGGAACACTACGAGCAGTACTTC. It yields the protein CASSLALAEHYEQYF.

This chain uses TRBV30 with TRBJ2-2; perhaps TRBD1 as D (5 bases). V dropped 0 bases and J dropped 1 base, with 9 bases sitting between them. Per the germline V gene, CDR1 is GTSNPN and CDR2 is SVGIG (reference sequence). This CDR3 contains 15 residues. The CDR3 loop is CAWSVGRVNTGELFF. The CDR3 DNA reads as TGTGCCTGGAGTGTAGGCAGGGTGAACACCGGGGAGCTGTTTTTT. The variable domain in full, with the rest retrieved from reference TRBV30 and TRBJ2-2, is SQTIHQWPATLVQPVGSPLSLECTVEGTSNPNLYWYRQAAGRGLQLLFYSVGIGQISSEVPQNLSASRPQDRQFILSSKKLLLSDSGFYLCAWSVGRVNTGELFFGEGSRLTVL.

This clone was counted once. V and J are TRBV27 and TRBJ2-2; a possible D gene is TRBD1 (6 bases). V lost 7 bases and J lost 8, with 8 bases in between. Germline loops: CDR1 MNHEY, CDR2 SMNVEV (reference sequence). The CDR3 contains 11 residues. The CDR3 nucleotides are TGTGCCAGCACCGGACAGGGGGAGCTGTTTTTT. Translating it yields CASTGQGELFF.

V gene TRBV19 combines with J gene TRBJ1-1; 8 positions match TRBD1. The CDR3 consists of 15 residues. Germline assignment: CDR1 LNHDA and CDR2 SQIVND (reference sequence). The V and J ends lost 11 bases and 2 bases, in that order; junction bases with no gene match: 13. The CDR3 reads CACTRGPGGNTEAFF. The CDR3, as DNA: TGTGCCTGTACCCGGGGCCCAGGGGGCAACACTGAAGCTTTCTTT.

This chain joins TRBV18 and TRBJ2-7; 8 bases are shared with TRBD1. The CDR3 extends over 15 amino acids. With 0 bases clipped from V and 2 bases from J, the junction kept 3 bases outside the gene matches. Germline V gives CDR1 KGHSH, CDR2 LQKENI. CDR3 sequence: CASSPPAGGAYEQYF. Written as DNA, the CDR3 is TGTGCCAGCTCACCACCCGCAGGGGGCGCCTACGAGCAGTACTTC.

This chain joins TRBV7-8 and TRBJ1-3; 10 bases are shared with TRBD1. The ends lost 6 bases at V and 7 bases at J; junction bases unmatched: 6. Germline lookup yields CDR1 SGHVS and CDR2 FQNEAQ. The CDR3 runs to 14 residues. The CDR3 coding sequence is TGTGCCAGCAGTCTAGACAGGGGGCTGAACACCATATATTTT. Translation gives CASSLDRGLNTIYF.

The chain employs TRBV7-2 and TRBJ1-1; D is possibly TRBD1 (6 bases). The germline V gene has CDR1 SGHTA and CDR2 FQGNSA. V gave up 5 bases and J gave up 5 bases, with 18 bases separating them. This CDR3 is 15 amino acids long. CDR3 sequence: CASSLDSPQVTEAFF. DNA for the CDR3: TGTGCCAGCAGCCTGGACAGTCCGCAGGTTACTGAAGCTTTCTTT.

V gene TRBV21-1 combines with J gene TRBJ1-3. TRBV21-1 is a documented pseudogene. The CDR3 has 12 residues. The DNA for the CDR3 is TGTGCCAGCAGCTTTCGAAGGGACACCATATATTTT. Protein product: CASSFRRDTIYF.

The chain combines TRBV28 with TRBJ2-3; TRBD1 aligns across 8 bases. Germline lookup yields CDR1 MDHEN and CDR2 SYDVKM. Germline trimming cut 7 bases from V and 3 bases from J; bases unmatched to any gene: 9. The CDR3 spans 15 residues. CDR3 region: CASTSTGVGTDTQYF. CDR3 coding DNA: TGTGCCAGCACTTCGACAGGGGTCGGGACAGATACGCAGTATTTT. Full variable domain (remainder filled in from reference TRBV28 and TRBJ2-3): DVKVTQSSRYLVKRTGEKVFLECVQDMDHENMFWYRQDPGLGLRLIYFSYDVKMKEKGDIPEGYSVSREKKERFSLILESASTNQTSMYLCASTSTGVGTDTQYFGPGTRLTVL.

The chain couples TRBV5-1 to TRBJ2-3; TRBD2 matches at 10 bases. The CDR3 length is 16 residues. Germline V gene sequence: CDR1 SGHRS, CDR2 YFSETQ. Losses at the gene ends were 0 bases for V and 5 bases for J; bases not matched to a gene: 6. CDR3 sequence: CASSLGLAGDVDTQYF. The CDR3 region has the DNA TGCGCCAGCAGCTTGGGGCTAGCGGGAGACGTAGATACGCAGTATTTT.

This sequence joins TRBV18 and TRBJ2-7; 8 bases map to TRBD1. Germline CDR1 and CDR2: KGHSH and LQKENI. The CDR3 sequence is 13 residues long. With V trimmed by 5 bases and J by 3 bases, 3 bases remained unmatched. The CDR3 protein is CASSVQGDYEQYF. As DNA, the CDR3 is TGTGCCAGCTCAGTACAGGGGGACTACGAGCAGTACTTC.

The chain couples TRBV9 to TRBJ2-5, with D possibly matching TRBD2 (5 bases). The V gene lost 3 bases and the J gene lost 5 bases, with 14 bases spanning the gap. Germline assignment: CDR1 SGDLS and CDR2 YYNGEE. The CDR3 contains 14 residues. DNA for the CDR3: TGTGCCAGCAGCGCCACTAGTTTGGGGGAGACCCAGTACTTC. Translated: CASSATSLGETQYF.

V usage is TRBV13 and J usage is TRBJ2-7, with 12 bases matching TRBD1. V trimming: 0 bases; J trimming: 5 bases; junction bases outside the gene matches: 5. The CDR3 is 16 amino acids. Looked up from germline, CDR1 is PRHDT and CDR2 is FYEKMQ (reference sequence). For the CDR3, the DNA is TGTGCCAGCAGCTTAGGCTCGGGACAGGGGGCCCACGAGCAGTACTTC. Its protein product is CASSLGSGQGAHEQYF.

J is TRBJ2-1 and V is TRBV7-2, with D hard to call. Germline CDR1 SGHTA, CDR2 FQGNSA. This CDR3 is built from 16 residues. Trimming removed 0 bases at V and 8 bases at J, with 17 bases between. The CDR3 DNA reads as TGTGCCAGCAGCTTAGCGACCGCGGAGCCGCCTTATGAGCAGTTCTTC. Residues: CASSLATAEPPYEQFF. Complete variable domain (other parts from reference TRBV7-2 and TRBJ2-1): GAGVSQSPSNKVTEKGKDVELRCDPISGHTALYWYRQSLGQGLEFLIYFQGNSAPDKSGLPSDRFSAERTGGSVSTLTIQRTQQEDSAVYLCASSLATAEPPYEQFFGPGTRLTVL.

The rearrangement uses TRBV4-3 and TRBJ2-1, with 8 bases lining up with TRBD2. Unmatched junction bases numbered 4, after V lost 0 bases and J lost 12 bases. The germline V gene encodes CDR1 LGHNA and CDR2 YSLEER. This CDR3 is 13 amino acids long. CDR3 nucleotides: TGCGCCAGCAGCCAAGAGGGGGCGGGAGGGCAGTTCTTC. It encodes CASSQEGAGGQFF.